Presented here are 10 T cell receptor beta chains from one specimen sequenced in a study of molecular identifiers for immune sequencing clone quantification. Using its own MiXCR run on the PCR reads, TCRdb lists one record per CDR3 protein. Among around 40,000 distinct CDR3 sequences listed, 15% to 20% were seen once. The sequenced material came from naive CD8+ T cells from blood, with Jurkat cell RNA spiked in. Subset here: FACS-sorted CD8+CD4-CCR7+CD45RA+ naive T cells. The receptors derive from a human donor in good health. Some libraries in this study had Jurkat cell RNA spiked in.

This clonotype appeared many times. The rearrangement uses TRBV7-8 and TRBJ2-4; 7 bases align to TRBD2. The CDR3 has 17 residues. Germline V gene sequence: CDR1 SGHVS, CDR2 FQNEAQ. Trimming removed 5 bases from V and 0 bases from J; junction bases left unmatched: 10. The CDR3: CASSPTTAGVAKNIQYF. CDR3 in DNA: TGTGCCAGCAGCCCCACGACGGCGGGGGTAGCCAAAAACATTCAGTACTTC.

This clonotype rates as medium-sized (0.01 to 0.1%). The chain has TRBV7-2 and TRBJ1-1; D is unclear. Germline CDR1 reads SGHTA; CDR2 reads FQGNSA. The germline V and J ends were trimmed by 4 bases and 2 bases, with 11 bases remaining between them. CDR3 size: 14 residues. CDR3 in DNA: TGTGCCAGCAGCTCATCCGCGAAAAACACTGAAGCTTTCTTT. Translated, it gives CASSSSAKNTEAFF.

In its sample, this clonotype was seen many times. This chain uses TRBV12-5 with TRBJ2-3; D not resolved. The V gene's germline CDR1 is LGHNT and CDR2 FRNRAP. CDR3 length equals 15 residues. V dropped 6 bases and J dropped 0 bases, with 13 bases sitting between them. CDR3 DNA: TGTGCTAGTGGCCGCCAGGCCGGAAGCACAGATACGCAGTATTTT. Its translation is CASGRQAGSTDTQYF.

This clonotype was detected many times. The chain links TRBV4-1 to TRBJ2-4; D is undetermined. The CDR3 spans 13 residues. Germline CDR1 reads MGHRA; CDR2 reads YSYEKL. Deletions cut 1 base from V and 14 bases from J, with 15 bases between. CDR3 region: CASSQVMDAVEYF. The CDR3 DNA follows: TGCGCCAGCAGCCAAGTTATGGACGCTGTGGAGTACTTC.

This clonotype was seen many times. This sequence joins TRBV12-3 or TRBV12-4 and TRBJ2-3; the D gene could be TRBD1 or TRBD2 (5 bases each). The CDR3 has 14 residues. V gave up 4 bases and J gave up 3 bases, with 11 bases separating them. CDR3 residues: CASSSARETDTQYF. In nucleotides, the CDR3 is TGTGCCAGCAGTTCGGCCAGGGAGACAGATACGCAGTATTTT.

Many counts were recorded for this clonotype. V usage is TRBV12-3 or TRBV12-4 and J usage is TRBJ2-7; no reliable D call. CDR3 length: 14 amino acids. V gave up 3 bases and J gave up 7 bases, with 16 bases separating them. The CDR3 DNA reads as TGTGCCAGCAGTTTTCTTAATACGGCTGGGGAGCAGTACTTC. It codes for CASSFLNTAGEQYF.

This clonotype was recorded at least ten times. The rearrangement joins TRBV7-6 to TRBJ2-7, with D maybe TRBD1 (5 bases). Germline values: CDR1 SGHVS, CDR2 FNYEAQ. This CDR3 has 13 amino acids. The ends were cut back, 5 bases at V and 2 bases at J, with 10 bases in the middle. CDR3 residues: CASSRGTTYEQYF. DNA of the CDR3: TGTGCCAGCAGCAGGGGCACCACCTACGAGCAGTACTTC.

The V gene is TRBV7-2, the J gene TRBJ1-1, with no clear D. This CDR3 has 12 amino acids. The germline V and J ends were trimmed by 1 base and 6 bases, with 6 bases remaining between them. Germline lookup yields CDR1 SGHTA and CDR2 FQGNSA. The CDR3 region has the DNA TGTGCCAGCAGCTTAGTTCAGGCTGAAGCTTTCTTT. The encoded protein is CASSLVQAEAFF.

CDR3 region: CASTPTDTQYF. In nucleotides, the CDR3 is TGTGCCAGCACCCCTACAGATACGCAGTATTTT. The gene calls are TRBV27 and TRBJ2-3; no clear D gene. Trimming took off 7 bases at V and 3 bases at J, with 5 bases between the two ends. Germline V lookup: CDR1 MNHEY, CDR2 SMNVEV (reference sequence). CDR3 length: 11 residues.

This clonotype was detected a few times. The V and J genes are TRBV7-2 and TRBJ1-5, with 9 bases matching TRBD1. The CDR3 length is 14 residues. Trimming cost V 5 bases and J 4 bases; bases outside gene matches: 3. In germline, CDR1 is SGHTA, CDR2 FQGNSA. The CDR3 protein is CASSPGTGNQPQHF. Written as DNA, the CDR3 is TGTGCCAGCAGCCCCGGGACAGGGAATCAGCCCCAGCATTTT.